This TCR beta chain comes out of a study of blood T cell repertoires in COVID-19. Study background: Some COVID-19 samples were acute and others convalescent; all came from the United States, Italy and Spain. In each case, the material was cDNA or gDNA derived from T cells, B-cell-depleted T cells, or PBMCs.

Original processing methods: Estimates of nucleated cell counts were drawn from the amplification of reference gene primers. Libraries were prepared by immunoSEQ multiplex PCR; TCRdb keeps only in-frame clonotypes and omits some of them. D and trimming were read from the DNA, whereas the V and J calls and clone size are those reported in that table. The table includes about 200,000 clones, over 70% detected once. The sequencing input was peripheral blood. The source of this sequence is a woman between 70 and 85 years old with acute or convalescent COVID-19.

The DNA for the CDR3 is TGTGCCAGCTCCCCCGGGACTCCCGATACGCAGTATTTT. Its translation: CASSPGTPDTQYF. J is TRBJ2-3 and V is TRBV18; a weak D match, TRBD2 (6 bases). Germline lookup yields CDR1 KGHSH and CDR2 LQKENI. The CDR3 totals 13 residues. Between the trimmed V and J ends, which lost 6 bases and 6 bases, there was a span of 13 bases.